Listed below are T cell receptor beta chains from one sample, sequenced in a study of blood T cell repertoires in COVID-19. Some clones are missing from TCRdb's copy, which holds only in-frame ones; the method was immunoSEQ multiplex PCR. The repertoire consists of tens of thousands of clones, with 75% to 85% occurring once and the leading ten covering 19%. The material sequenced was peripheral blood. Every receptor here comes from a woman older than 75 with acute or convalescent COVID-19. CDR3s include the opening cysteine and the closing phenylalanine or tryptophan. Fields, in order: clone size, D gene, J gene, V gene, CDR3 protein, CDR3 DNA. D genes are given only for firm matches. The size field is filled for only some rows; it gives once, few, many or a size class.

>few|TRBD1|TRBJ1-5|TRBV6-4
CASSVEQGSQPQHF
TGTGCCAGCAGTGTGGAACAGGGGTCTCAGCCCCAGCATTTT
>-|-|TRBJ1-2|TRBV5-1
CASSLDASGYTF
TGCGCCAGCAGCCTGGACGCGAGCGGCTACACCTTC
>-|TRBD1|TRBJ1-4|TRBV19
CASSLRGQGARYTTNEKLFF
TGTGCCAGTAGTCTGAGGGGACAGGGGGCGCGTTACACAACTAATGAAAAACTGTTTTTT
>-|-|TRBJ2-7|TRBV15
CATSSSQGRQYF
TGTGCCACCAGCAGTTCCCAGGGCCGGCAGTACTTC
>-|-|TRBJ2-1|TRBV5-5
CASSQTGVSYNEQFF
TGTGCCAGCAGCCAGACTGGCGTATCCTACAATGAGCAGTTCTTC
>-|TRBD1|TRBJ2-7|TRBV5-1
CASSSRQGPAYEQYF
TGCGCCAGCAGCTCGAGACAGGGGCCAGCCTACGAGCAGTACTTC
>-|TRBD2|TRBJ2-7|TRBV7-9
CASSLGDYTYEQYF
TGTGCCAGCAGCTTAGGGGACTACACCTACGAGCAGTACTTC
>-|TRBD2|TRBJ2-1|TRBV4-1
CASSQVPGGAVYEQFF
TGCGCCAGCAGCCAAGTTCCCGGGGGGGCCGTCTATGAGCAGTTCTTC
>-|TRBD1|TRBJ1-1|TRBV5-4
CASSTRTGGTEAFF
TGTGCCAGCAGCACCAGGACAGGGGGCACTGAAGCTTTCTTT
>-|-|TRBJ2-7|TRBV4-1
CASSQVPAAYEQYF
TGCGCCAGCAGCCAAGTCCCGGCGGCCTACGAGCAGTACTTC
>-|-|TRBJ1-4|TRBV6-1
CASSEVVSNEKLFF
TGTGCCAGCAGTGAAGTGGTCAGTAATGAAAAACTGTTTTTT
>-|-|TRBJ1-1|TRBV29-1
CSGGRANTEAFF
TGCAGCGGAGGCAGGGCGAACACTGAAGCTTTCTTT
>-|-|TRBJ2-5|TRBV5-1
CASSLFDMEETQYF
TGCGCCAGCAGCTTGTTCGACATGGAAGAGACCCAGTACTTC
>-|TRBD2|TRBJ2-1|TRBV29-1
CSVEVAGGTTYNEQFF
TGCAGCGTTGAGGTAGCGGGAGGGACCACATACAATGAGCAGTTCTTC
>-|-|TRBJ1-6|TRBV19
CASSRQEFNSPLHF
TGTGCCAGTAGTCGACAGGAATTCAATTCACCCCTCCACTTT
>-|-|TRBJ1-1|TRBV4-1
CASSQRTGEAFF
TGCGCCAGCAGCCAAAGAACAGGTGAAGCTTTCTTT
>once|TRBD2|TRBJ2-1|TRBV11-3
CASSSGLAGGFTEQFF
TGTGCCAGCAGCTCGGGACTAGCGGGAGGGTTCACTGAGCAGTTCTTC
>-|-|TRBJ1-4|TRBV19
CASSSRVWEKLFF
TGTGCCAGTAGCTCGAGGGTTTGGGAAAAACTGTTTTTT
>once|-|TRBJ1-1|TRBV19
CASSQTVNTEAFF
TGTGCCAGTAGCCAGACAGTGAACACTGAAGCTTTCTTT
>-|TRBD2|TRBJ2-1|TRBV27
CASSLGPTSGFRKEQFF
TGTGCCAGCAGTTTAGGGCCGACTAGCGGCTTTCGGAAGGAGCAGTTCTTC
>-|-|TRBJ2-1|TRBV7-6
CASSHRDLYNEQFF
TGTGCCAGCAGCCACCGGGACTTATACAATGAGCAGTTCTTC
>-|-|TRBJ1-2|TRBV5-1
CASSLAPGNGYTF
TGCGCCAGCAGCTTGGCCCCAGGGAATGGCTACACCTTC
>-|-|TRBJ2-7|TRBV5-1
CASSPVVGSYEQYF
TGCGCCAGCAGCCCTGTCGTCGGCTCCTACGAGCAGTACTTC
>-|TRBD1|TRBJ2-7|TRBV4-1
CASSQGLSGTGAYEQYF
TGCGCCAGCAGCCAAGGACTCTCCGGGACAGGGGCCTACGAGCAGTACTTC
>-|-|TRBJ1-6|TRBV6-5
CASTIPGVGTLHF
TGTGCCAGCACCATTCCGGGAGTCGGCACCCTCCACTTT
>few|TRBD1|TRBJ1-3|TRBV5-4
CASSGTGTGGNTIYF
TGTGCCAGCAGCGGCACCGGGACAGGAGGAAACACCATATATTTT
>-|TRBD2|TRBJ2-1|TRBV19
CASRPSGTSGTNEQFF
TGTGCCAGTAGACCCTCTGGGACTAGCGGTACTAATGAGCAGTTCTTC
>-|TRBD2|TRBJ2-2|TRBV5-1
CASSSGGRGGADGELFF
TGCGCCAGCAGCTCCGGCGGCCGCGGGGGGGCGGACGGGGAGCTGTTTTTT
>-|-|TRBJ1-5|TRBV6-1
CASSEGRVGSQPQHF
TGTGCCAGCAGTGAGGGCAGGGTAGGATCTCAGCCCCAGCATTTT
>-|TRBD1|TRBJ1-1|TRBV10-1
CASSGGRGLTEAFF
TGCGCCAGCAGTGGGGGCAGGGGGCTCACTGAAGCTTTCTTT
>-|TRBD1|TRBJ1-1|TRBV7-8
CASSYLTGTAMYNTEAFF
TGTGCCAGCAGCTACCTAACCGGGACAGCCATGTATAACACTGAAGCTTTCTTT
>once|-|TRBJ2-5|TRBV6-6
CASSYRETQYF
TGTGCCAGCAGTTACCGGGAGACCCAGTACTTC
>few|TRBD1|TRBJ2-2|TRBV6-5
CATTTGQPNTGELFF
TGTGCCACCACTACGGGACAGCCGAACACCGGGGAGCTGTTTTTT
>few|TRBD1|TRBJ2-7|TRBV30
CAWSGGGPGPRTGWSFEQYF
TGTGCCTGGAGTGGGGGAGGTCCGGGGCCCCGGACAGGGTGGTCGTTCGAGCAGTACTTC
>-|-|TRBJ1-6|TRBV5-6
CASSGGGGTYNSPLHF
TGTGCCAGCAGCGGAGGGGGGGGGACCTATAATTCACCCCTCCACTTT
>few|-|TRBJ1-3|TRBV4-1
CASSQDRRAYSGNTIYF
TGCGCCAGCAGCCAAGATCGCAGGGCTTACTCTGGAAACACCATATATTTT
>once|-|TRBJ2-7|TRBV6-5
CASSYLSSRYEQYF
TGTGCCAGCAGTTACCTAAGCTCCCGCTACGAGCAGTACTTC
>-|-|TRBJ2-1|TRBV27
CASSLSSTYNEQFF
TGTGCCAGCAGTTTAAGCTCAACCTACAATGAGCAGTTCTTC
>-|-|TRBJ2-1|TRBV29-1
CSVVELHNEQFF
TGCAGCGTTGTCGAGCTTCACAATGAGCAGTTCTTC
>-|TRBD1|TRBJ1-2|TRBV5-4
CASSSQGVYYGYTF
TGTGCCAGCAGCTCACAGGGGGTATACTATGGCTACACCTTC
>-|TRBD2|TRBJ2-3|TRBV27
CASRPEGLAGVTDTQYF
TGTGCCAGCAGGCCCGAGGGACTAGCGGGGGTCACAGATACGCAGTATTTT
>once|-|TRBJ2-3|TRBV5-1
CASSLFSTSTDTQYF
TGCGCCAGCAGCTTGTTCTCGACTAGCACAGATACGCAGTATTTT
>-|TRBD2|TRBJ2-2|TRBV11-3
CASTPGLEGTGELFF
TGTGCCAGCACCCCGGGACTAGAGGGCACCGGGGAGCTGTTTTTT
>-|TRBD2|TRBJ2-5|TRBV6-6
CASSLGAGGQETQYF
TGTGCCAGCAGTTTGGGGGCGGGGGGCCAAGAGACCCAGTACTTC
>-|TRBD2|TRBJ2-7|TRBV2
CANTPGGTSGSQDYEQYF
TGTGCCAACACCCCGGGGGGGACTAGCGGGAGTCAGGACTACGAGCAGTACTTC
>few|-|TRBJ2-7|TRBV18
CASSPPDGNYEQYF
TGTGCCAGCTCACCACCGGACGGGAACTACGAGCAGTACTTC
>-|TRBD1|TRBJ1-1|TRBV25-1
CASSKQGTSTEAFF
TGTGCCAGCAGTAAACAGGGGACGAGTACTGAAGCTTTCTTT
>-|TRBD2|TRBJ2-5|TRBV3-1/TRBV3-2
CASSPSRGLAGGPGRQETQYF
TGTGCCAGCAGTCCCTCCAGAGGACTAGCGGGGGGGCCAGGCCGGCAAGAGACCCAGTACTTC
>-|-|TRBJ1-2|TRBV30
CAWSGRPGEGYTF
TGTGCCTGGAGTGGCCGCCCTGGGGAGGGCTACACCTTC
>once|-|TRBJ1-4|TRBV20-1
CSASHSTNEKLFF
TGCAGTGCTAGTCATTCAACTAATGAAAAACTGTTTTTT
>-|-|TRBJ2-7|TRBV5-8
CASTQVAVHEQYF
TGTGCCAGCACCCAGGTAGCGGTTCACGAGCAGTACTTC
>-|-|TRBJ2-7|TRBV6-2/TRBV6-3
CASSSQGGLGEQYF
TGTGCCAGCAGTTCGCAGGGAGGTTTGGGAGAGCAGTACTTC
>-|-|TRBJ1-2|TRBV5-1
CASSLTTGKGGYTF
TGCGCCAGCAGCTTGACGACAGGCAAGGGTGGCTACACCTTC